This is a list of T cell receptor beta chains from one sample in a study of PD-L1 blockade in urothelial cancer. TCRdb keeps only in-frame clones here, not all; method: immunoSEQ multiplex PCR. The data show around 120,000 clones, with approximately 85% seen just once and around 2.4% held by the top ten. The sample was PBMCs, taken around atezolizumab (anti-PD-L1) treatment. These receptor sequences come from a man aged 45-65 years with urothelial cancer. CDR3s include the opening cysteine and the closing phenylalanine or tryptophan. D genes are given only for firm matches. Where a row states a size, it is once, few, many or the class of an expanded clone; other rows omit it.

.,TRBV29-1,TRBD1,TRBJ2-3,TGCAGCGTTGGCCGCCGGACAGGGGGCACAGATACGCAGTATTTT,CSVGRRTGGTDTQYF
.,TRBV7-9,.,TRBJ2-6,TGTGCCAGCAGCTTATCCAGGGGACATTCGTCTGGGGCCAACGTCCTGACTTTC,CASSLSRGHSSGANVLTF
.,TRBV28,TRBD2,TRBJ2-7,TGTGCCAGCAGTAACGGACTAGCGGGAGGGCCCTACGAGCAGTACTTC,CASSNGLAGGPYEQYF
.,TRBV2,TRBD1,TRBJ2-2,TGTGCCAGCAGGACAGGGGGTACCGGGGAGCTGTTTTTT,CASRTGGTGELFF
.,TRBV5-1,TRBD1,TRBJ1-3,TGCGCCAGCAGCCAGGGACAGGGGGCTGGAAACACCATATATTTT,CASSQGQGAGNTIYF
.,TRBV30,TRBD2,TRBJ2-2,TGTGCCTGGAAGTTGTCTCCAGCGGGAGGTTTATACACCGGGGAGCTGTTTTTT,CAWKLSPAGGLYTGELFF
.,TRBV15,.,TRBJ2-5,TGTGCCACCAGTAGGGGGTTTGGGGAGACCCAGTACTTC,CATSRGFGETQYF
.,TRBV30,TRBD2,TRBJ2-3,TGTGCCTGGAGTGGACTAGCGGGAGGGCCCGCAGATACGCAGTATTTT,CAWSGLAGGPADTQYF
.,TRBV15,TRBD1,TRBJ2-7,TGTGCCACCAGCAGAGGGACAGGGTCCTACGAGCAGTACTTC,CATSRGTGSYEQYF
.,TRBV4-2,TRBD1,TRBJ2-1,TGTGCCAGCAGCCAAGATTGGGGAGACAGGGCCCACAATGAGCAGTTCTTC,CASSQDWGDRAHNEQFF
many,TRBV5-4,.,TRBJ2-7,TGTGCCAGCAGCTTGTATGGGGGGAACGAGCAGTACTTC,CASSLYGGNEQYF
.,TRBV6-1,.,TRBJ1-2,TGTGCCAGCAGTGAAGGGAGTAGCTTTCGTTATGGCTACACCTTC,CASSEGSSFRYGYTF
.,TRBV18,.,TRBJ1-2,TGTGCCAGCTCACCTTCGCCCGCTCCTATTGAGTATGGCTACACCTTC,CASSPSPAPIEYGYTF
.,TRBV19,TRBD1,TRBJ2-7,TGTGCCAGTACCTACCAGGGGGACGGCTCCTACGAGCAGTACTTC,CASTYQGDGSYEQYF
.,TRBV18,.,TRBJ1-6,TGTGCCAGCTCACCTTCGGGGAGCTCCTATAATTCACCCCTCCACTTT,CASSPSGSSYNSPLHF
.,TRBV5-1,.,TRBJ1-1,TGCGCCAGCAGCTTGGTGCTAGAGAACACTGAAGCTTTCTTT,CASSLVLENTEAFF
.,TRBV7-7,.,TRBJ2-7,TGTGCTAGCAGCTTAGGGACACGCTACGAGCAGTACTTC,CASSLGTRYEQYF
.,TRBV5-1,TRBD2,TRBJ2-7,TGCGCCAGCAGCTTCAGATTGGGCCAGGGAGGGCACGAGCAGTACTTC,CASSFRLGQGGHEQYF
.,TRBV9,.,TRBJ2-1,TGTGCCAGCAGCGTTAATGTTCACCACAGCTCCTACAATGAGCAGTTCTTC,CASSVNVHHSSYNEQFF
.,TRBV28,TRBD2,TRBJ2-2,TGTGCCAGCAGTCCCCAGGGACTAGCGGGAACCGGGGAGCTGTTTTTT,CASSPQGLAGTGELFF
.,TRBV5-1,.,TRBJ1-2,TGCGCCAGCAGCTTGCCCGGACTGGCGGGGGATGGCTACACCTTC,CASSLPGLAGDGYTF
.,TRBV5-1,.,TRBJ1-4,TGCGCCAGCAGCTTTGGGGACAATTCCGAAAAACTGTTTTTT,CASSFGDNSEKLFF
.,TRBV5-4,TRBD2,TRBJ2-1,TGTGCCAGCAGCTTGGGTGGGACTAGCGGAAACAATGAGCAGTTCTTC,CASSLGGTSGNNEQFF
.,TRBV11-3,TRBD2,TRBJ2-1,TGTGCCAGCAGCTTATACAGTTCGGCGGGAGGGCCGGAGAATGAGCAGTTCTTC,CASSLYSSAGGPENEQFF
.,TRBV5-1,.,TRBJ2-3,TGCGCCAGCAGCCCTGGGGAGGTGAGCACAGATACGCAGTATTTT,CASSPGEVSTDTQYF
.,TRBV7-9,.,TRBJ1-5,TGTGCCAGCAGCTTAGCTCCCGGGAATCAGCCCCAGCATTTT,CASSLAPGNQPQHF
.,TRBV6-6,TRBD2,TRBJ2-3,TGTGCCACCGGGACTAGCGGACGTACTAGCACAGATACGCAGTATTTT,CATGTSGRTSTDTQYF
.,TRBV4-1,TRBD1,TRBJ2-7,TGCGCCAGCAGCCAAGAGGGGCCGCGGACAGGGGATAGGGAGCAGTACTTC,CASSQEGPRTGDREQYF
.,TRBV2,TRBD2,TRBJ2-7,TGTGCCAGCAGTGAAGAGGGGACTAGCGGGAGAAGGGAGCAGTACTTC,CASSEEGTSGRREQYF
.,TRBV19,.,TRBJ1-2,TGTGCCAGTAGTATGAAGCAATACTATGGCTACACCTTC,CASSMKQYYGYTF
once,TRBV30,.,TRBJ2-7,TGTGCCTGGGATAGCGGAACCTACGAGCAGTACTTC,CAWDSGTYEQYF
.,TRBV7-2,TRBD2,TRBJ2-7,TGTGCCAGCAGCAGGGGACTAGCGGGGTACGAGCAGTACTTC,CASSRGLAGYEQYF
.,TRBV18,TRBD1,TRBJ1-2,TGTGCCAGCTCACCATCTAGACAGGGAGACTATGGCTACACCTTC,CASSPSRQGDYGYTF
.,TRBV9,.,TRBJ2-5,TGTGCCAGCAGCGTAGGTGATAAGGGCGGGGGCGGAGGAGAGACCCAGTACTTC,CASSVGDKGGGGGETQYF
once,TRBV28,TRBD2,TRBJ2-7,TGTGCCAGCAGTCCGGGGACTAGCTCCCCCTCCTACGAGCAGTACTTC,CASSPGTSSPSYEQYF